The TCR beta chain under discussion was sequenced for a study of blood T cell repertoires in COVID-19. Sequencing was performed with immunoSEQ multiplex PCR; in TCRdb, only in-frame clones are kept and a portion is missing. Of under 45,000 clones listed, around three quarters are singletons. This clone was found once. The V end lost 0 bases, the J end lost 2 bases, and 13 bases lay between the germline ends. The CDR3 extends over 16 amino acids. Germline V gives CDR1 LNHNV, CDR2 YYDKDF (reference sequence). What was sequenced was peripheral blood. The chain is built from TRBV15 and TRBJ2-5, with TRBD2 as a possible D gene (6 bases). The source is a man aged 80 or over with acute or convalescent COVID-19. The CDR3 bases are TGTGCCACCAGCAGAGATTATTCTAGCGCGCAAGAGACCCAGTACTTC. Translating gives CATSRDYSSAQETQYF.